The rows below give T cell receptor beta chains drawn from one sample of a study of T cell repertoires in cytomegalovirus infection. TCRdb reanalysed the reads using MiXCR and keeps one entry per CDR3 protein. The sample lists about 920,000 distinct CDR3 sequences, around 32% occurring once. Their specific antigens are unknown. Specimen: cultured CD8+ T cells from PBMCs, collected from culture after CMV antigen stimulation. The receptors come from a human donor in good health (CMV status not recorded). Some clones in this sample may be carry-over from other donors' samples. Both conserved end residues are part of each CDR3. D genes are given only for firm matches. Rows may omit the clone size; those that give it use once, few, many or a size class.

d_call: NA
v_call: TRBV7-6
j_call: TRBJ2-1
clone_size: many
cdr3_aa: CASSSAPRADNEQFF
cdr3_nt: TGTGCCAGCAGCTCTGCTCCTCGGGCTGACAATGAGCAGTTCTTC

d_call: NA
v_call: TRBV19
j_call: TRBJ2-7
clone_size: NA
cdr3_aa: CASSNSRGHKGYEQYF
cdr3_nt: TGTGCCAGTAGTAATTCACGGGGACATAAAGGCTACGAGCAGTACTTC

d_call: TRBD1
v_call: TRBV10-3
j_call: TRBJ2-3
clone_size: many
cdr3_aa: CAIRDRGKDTQYF
cdr3_nt: TGTGCCATCCGGGACAGGGGTAAAGATACGCAGTATTTT

d_call: NA
v_call: TRBV27
j_call: TRBJ1-2
clone_size: NA
cdr3_aa: CASSLDGDLWGGYTF
cdr3_nt: TGTGCCAGCAGCCTGGACGGAGACCTGTGGGGTGGCTACACCTTC

d_call: NA
v_call: TRBV19
j_call: TRBJ1-2
clone_size: once
cdr3_aa: CASSILEADYGYTF
cdr3_nt: TGTGCCAGTAGTATTCTTGAGGCGGACTATGGCTACACCTTC

d_call: NA
v_call: TRBV27
j_call: TRBJ1-1
clone_size: many
cdr3_aa: CASSRPGQNTEAFF
cdr3_nt: TGTGCCAGCAGTAGACCGGGCCAAAACACTGAAGCTTTCTTT

d_call: NA
v_call: TRBV10-1
j_call: TRBJ2-7
clone_size: NA
cdr3_aa: CASSDHRASYEQYF
cdr3_nt: TGCGCCAGCAGTGATCACAGGGCAAGCTACGAGCAGTACTTC

d_call: NA
v_call: TRBV7-6
j_call: TRBJ2-1
clone_size: many
cdr3_aa: CASSSQGNPYNEQFF
cdr3_nt: TGTGCCAGCAGCTCCCAGGGTAACCCTTACAATGAGCAGTTCTTC

d_call: NA
v_call: TRBV7-6
j_call: TRBJ2-1
clone_size: NA
cdr3_aa: CASSPARNEQFF
cdr3_nt: TGTGCCAGCAGCCCCGCCAGAAATGAGCAGTTCTTC

d_call: NA
v_call: TRBV7-9
j_call: TRBJ2-5
clone_size: few
cdr3_aa: CASSERDGLQETQYF
cdr3_nt: TGTGCCAGCAGCGAACGGGACGGTCTCCAAGAGACCCAGTACTTC

d_call: NA
v_call: TRBV7-9
j_call: TRBJ1-5
clone_size: NA
cdr3_aa: CASSPVEGNNQPQHF
cdr3_nt: TGTGCCAGCAGCCCAGTTGAGGGTAACAATCAGCCCCAGCATTTT

d_call: TRBD1
v_call: TRBV11-2
j_call: TRBJ1-2
clone_size: NA
cdr3_aa: CASSFRQGVIYGYTF
cdr3_nt: TGTGCCAGCAGCTTTAGACAGGGGGTAATCTATGGCTACACCTTC

d_call: TRBD1
v_call: TRBV5-4
j_call: TRBJ2-3
clone_size: NA
cdr3_aa: CASSMRRGHTDTQYF
cdr3_nt: TGTGCCAGCAGCATGCGCAGGGGGCACACAGATACGCAGTATTTT

d_call: NA
v_call: TRBV7-9
j_call: TRBJ2-3
clone_size: many
cdr3_aa: CASSSTRGHLSDTDTQYF
cdr3_nt: TGTGCCAGCAGCTCTACCCGGGGACATCTCAGCGACACAGATACGCAGTATTTT

d_call: NA
v_call: TRBV7-6
j_call: TRBJ2-3
clone_size: NA
cdr3_aa: CASSFQGQTDTQYF
cdr3_nt: TGTGCTAGCAGCTTCCAGGGCCAAACAGATACGCAGTATTTT

d_call: NA
v_call: TRBV27
j_call: TRBJ2-1
clone_size: NA
cdr3_aa: CASSLWIGDDEQFF
cdr3_nt: TGTGCCAGCAGTTTATGGATAGGGGACGATGAGCAGTTCTTC

d_call: TRBD1
v_call: TRBV19
j_call: TRBJ2-1
clone_size: few
cdr3_aa: CASTPRQGNNEQFF
cdr3_nt: TGTGCCAGCACCCCCCGACAGGGGAACAATGAGCAGTTCTTC

d_call: NA
v_call: TRBV10-3
j_call: TRBJ1-5
clone_size: few
cdr3_aa: CAISESGGFGNQPQHF
cdr3_nt: TGTGCCATCAGTGAGTCGGGAGGGTTTGGCAATCAGCCCCAGCATTTT

d_call: TRBD1
v_call: TRBV27
j_call: TRBJ1-2
clone_size: few
cdr3_aa: CASSWAGGNYGYTF
cdr3_nt: TGTGCCAGCAGTTGGGCAGGGGGAAACTATGGCTACACCTTC

d_call: TRBD1
v_call: TRBV7-2
j_call: TRBJ2-1
clone_size: many
cdr3_aa: CASSLGPSRTGYHEQFF
cdr3_nt: TGTGCCAGCAGCTTAGGACCTAGCAGGACAGGGTACCATGAGCAGTTCTTC

d_call: NA
v_call: TRBV7-8
j_call: TRBJ2-3
clone_size: many
cdr3_aa: CASSLSFESTDTQYF
cdr3_nt: TGTGCCAGCAGCTTGTCCTTTGAGAGTACAGATACGCAGTATTTT

d_call: TRBD2
v_call: TRBV12-3/TRBV12-4
j_call: TRBJ2-1
clone_size: few
cdr3_aa: CASSSGGAFNEQFF
cdr3_nt: TGTGCCAGCAGTAGCGGGGGGGCTTTCAATGAGCAGTTCTTC

d_call: TRBD2
v_call: TRBV18
j_call: TRBJ2-3
clone_size: few
cdr3_aa: CASSPFRETGGSTDTQYF
cdr3_nt: TGTGCCAGCTCACCGTTTAGAGAAACGGGAGGTAGCACAGATACGCAGTATTTT

d_call: NA
v_call: TRBV7-8
j_call: TRBJ2-5
clone_size: many
cdr3_aa: CASLLTGVAGRQETQYF
cdr3_nt: TGTGCCAGCCTTTTAACCGGCGTGGCAGGGCGGCAAGAGACCCAGTACTTC

d_call: NA
v_call: TRBV9
j_call: TRBJ2-1
clone_size: NA
cdr3_aa: CASSVGGRAYNEQFF
cdr3_nt: TGTGCCAGCAGCGTAGGCGGAAGGGCCTACAATGAGCAGTTCTTC

d_call: NA
v_call: TRBV6-6
j_call: TRBJ1-2
clone_size: few
cdr3_aa: CASSMGVEAGYTF
cdr3_nt: TGTGCCAGCAGTATGGGGGTGGAGGCTGGCTACACCTTC

d_call: NA
v_call: TRBV7-9
j_call: TRBJ1-4
clone_size: once
cdr3_aa: CASSTQGIREKLFF
cdr3_nt: TGTGCCAGCAGCACACAGGGAATTCGAGAAAAACTGTTTTTT

d_call: NA
v_call: TRBV12-3/TRBV12-4
j_call: TRBJ2-1
clone_size: NA
cdr3_aa: CASTIEVAGANNEQFF
cdr3_nt: TGTGCCAGCACCATAGAGGTGGCGGGGGCTAACAATGAGCAGTTCTTC

d_call: NA
v_call: TRBV25-1
j_call: TRBJ2-1
clone_size: once
cdr3_aa: CASNSYSYNEQFF
cdr3_nt: TGTGCCAGCAACAGCTACTCCTACAATGAGCAGTTCTTC

d_call: TRBD2
v_call: TRBV12-3/TRBV12-4
j_call: TRBJ2-1
clone_size: few
cdr3_aa: CATQPGTRSYEQFF
cdr3_nt: TGTGCCACCCAGCCCGGGACTAGGTCATATGAGCAGTTCTTC

d_call: NA
v_call: TRBV4-3
j_call: TRBJ1-4
clone_size: NA
cdr3_aa: CASSQLVPSQSHEKLFF
cdr3_nt: TGCGCCAGCAGCCAACTTGTTCCCTCTCAAAGCCATGAAAAACTGTTTTTT

d_call: NA
v_call: TRBV19
j_call: TRBJ1-2
clone_size: few
cdr3_aa: CASSIERIFVF
cdr3_nt: TGTGCCAGTAGTATCGAGAGGATTTTCGTCTTC

d_call: NA
v_call: TRBV7-9
j_call: TRBJ1-1
clone_size: NA
cdr3_aa: CASSLGLRQSVNTEAFF
cdr3_nt: TGTGCCAGCAGCTTAGGACTTCGCCAGTCGGTCAACACTGAAGCTTTCTTT

d_call: NA
v_call: TRBV4-3
j_call: TRBJ2-5
clone_size: few
cdr3_aa: CASSQGIGAKETQYF
cdr3_nt: TGCGCCAGCAGCCAAGGTATAGGCGCCAAAGAGACCCAGTACTTC